This T cell receptor (beta chain) originates from a study of T cells in Graves' hyperthyroidism and ophthalmopathy. Study findings and constraints: Stable hyperthyroidism was separated from ophthalmopathy by a model based on 13 V-J features.

A few counts support this clonotype. Its target is not known. RNA transcripts yielded amplified TCR beta CDR3 regions. The HTBI set primed first-round TCR CDR3 RT-PCR. TCRdb used MiXCR to reprocess the multiplex PCR reads, holding one entry per CDR3 protein. The data contain under 130,000 distinct CDR3 sequences, over 45% of them singletons. Germline V gene lookup returns CDR1 SGHTA and CDR2 FQGNSA. Trimming stripped 6 bases from V and 10 bases from J, with 18 bases between. The CDR3 totals 13 residues. Newly diagnosed hyperthyroidism, duration under 2 months, in patients aged 18 to 65. Diagnosing involved the use of clinical symptoms, serum thyroxine and TRAb, thyroid ultrasound and orbital computed tomography.

The genes are TRBV7-2 and TRBJ1-2; weak D call: TRBD1 (5 bases). The sequence was obtained from a man in his forties with Graves' hyperthyroidism. Sequencing was carried out using blood. The CDR3, as DNA: TGTGCCAGCAGGGAAAGCGGGACTAGAATCTACACCTTC. Translating it yields CASRESGTRIYTF.